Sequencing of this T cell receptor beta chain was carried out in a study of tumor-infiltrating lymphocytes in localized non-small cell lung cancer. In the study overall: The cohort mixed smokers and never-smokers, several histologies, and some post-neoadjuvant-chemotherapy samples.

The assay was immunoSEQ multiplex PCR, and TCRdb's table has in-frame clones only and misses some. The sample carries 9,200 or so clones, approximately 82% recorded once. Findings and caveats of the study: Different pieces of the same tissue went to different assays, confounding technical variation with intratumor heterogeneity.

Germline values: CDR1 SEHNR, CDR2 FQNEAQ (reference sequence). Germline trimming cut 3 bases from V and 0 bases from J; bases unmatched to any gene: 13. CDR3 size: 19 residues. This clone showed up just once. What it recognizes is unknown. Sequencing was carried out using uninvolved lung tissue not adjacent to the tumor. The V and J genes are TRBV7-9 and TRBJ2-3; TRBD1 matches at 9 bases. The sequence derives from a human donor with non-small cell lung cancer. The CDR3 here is CASSLLQGAPLLSTDTQYF. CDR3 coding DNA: TGTGCCAGCAGCTTGCTACAGGGGGCCCCCCTCCTTAGCACAGATACGCAGTATTTT.